These 24 T cell receptor beta chains came from one sample sequenced in a study of T cells in Graves' hyperthyroidism and ophthalmopathy. TCR beta CDR3 regions were amplified from RNA transcripts. With the HTBI primer set, the TCR CDR3 went through a first round of RT-PCR. TCRdb reanalysed the multiplex PCR reads using MiXCR and keeps one entry per CDR3 protein. Of hundreds of thousands of distinct CDR3 sequences in the sample, approximately 14% are singletons; the top ten hold roughly 15%. Sequencing was performed on blood. These TCRs come from a woman aged 18-30 years with Graves' hyperthyroidism.

The rearrangement joins TRBV10-2 to TRBJ2-1; TRBD2 matches at 10 bases. V lost 6 bases and J lost 6; bases outside the gene matches: 5. This CDR3 is 14 amino acids long. Germline values: CDR1 WSHSY, CDR2 SAAADI. The CDR3 nucleotides are TGCGCCAGCAGGACAAGCGGGGGGGCCAATGAGCAGTTCTTC. Protein: CASRTSGGANEQFF.

The CDR3 DNA follows: TGTGCCAGCAGCCTCCCGGGGGGGTCCGGTGGCTACACCTTC. It encodes CASSLPGGSGGYTF. The chain links TRBV5-6 to TRBJ1-2; the D gene is possibly TRBD1 (5 bases). Per germline, CDR1 SGHDT and CDR2 YYEEEE. The CDR3 extends over 14 amino acids. Trimming cost V 4 bases and J 7 bases, with 17 bases left between them.

With respect to this clonotype: A clone one base away is much larger, so this may be a read error. V is TRBV24-1 and J is TRBJ2-1; 14 nucleotides match TRBD2. The better agreement between TRBJ2-7 and the DNA end casts doubt on the J call. The CDR3 is made up of 15 amino acids. The germline V gene has CDR1 KGHDR and CDR2 SFDVKD. CDR3 protein: CATSARLAGGNEQYF. Written as DNA, the CDR3 is TGTGCCACCAGTGCCCGACTAGCGGGGGGGAATGAGCAGTACTTC.

This clonotype showed up many times. This chain connects TRBV20-1 to TRBJ2-1; 15 bases are shared with TRBD2. The V and J ends lost 5 bases and 8 bases, in that order; junction bases with no gene match: 7. The germline CDR1 and CDR2 sequences are DFQATT and SNEGSKA (reference sequence). The CDR3 extends over 15 amino acids. The CDR3 reads CSAAGLAGGYDEQFF. As DNA, the CDR3 is TGCAGTGCTGCCGGACTAGCGGGAGGGTACGATGAGCAGTTCTTC.

A few counts support this clonotype. The V gene is TRBV9, the J gene TRBJ1-3; TRBD1 matches at 7 bases. The CDR3 totals 14 residues. CDR1 and CDR2 (germline): SGDLS, YYNGEE. After removal of 0 bases from V and 4 bases from J, the junction contained 1 base not matched to a gene. The CDR3, as DNA: TGTGCCAGCAGCGTAGAGGGACAGGGAAACACCATATATTTT. Protein sequence: CASSVEGQGNTIYF.

The table lists this clonotype with many counts. The chain recombines TRBV6-1 with TRBJ1-5, with no clear D. The V and J ends lost 5 bases and 0 bases respectively, with 11 bases between them. Germline CDR1 is MNHNS and CDR2 is SASEGT. The CDR3 has 15 amino acids. The CDR3 loop reads CASSNEGYSNQPQHF. The CDR3 DNA sequence: TGTGCCAGCAGTAACGAAGGCTATAGCAATCAGCCCCAGCATTTT.

This clonotype has a handful of counts. This chain joins TRBV15 and TRBJ2-7, with 7 bases aligning to TRBD2. Germline loops: CDR1 LNHNV, CDR2 YYDKDF (reference sequence). V was clipped by 0 bases and J by 4 bases; unmatched bases: 9. CDR3 length: 16 amino acids. CDR3 amino acids: CATSRDWGGMEYEQYF. The CDR3 DNA is TGTGCCACCAGCAGAGATTGGGGGGGGATGGAATACGAGCAGTACTTC.

This clonotype showed up many times. The V call is TRBV12-3 or TRBV12-4, the J call TRBJ1-2; TRBD1 matches at 7 bases. The CDR3 is 15 residues long. The V and J ends lost 6 bases and 4 bases, in that order; junction bases with no gene match: 11. The CDR3 DNA is TGTGCCAGCAGCGCTAATCCTACAGGGGTCTATGGCTACACCTTC. Translating gives CASSANPTGVYGYTF.

At least ten counts were recorded for this clonotype. The CDR3 nucleotides are TGTGCCAGCAGTTTCACAGGGGCAGGGGAGACCCAGTACTTC. Its translation is CASSFTGAGETQYF. The chain has TRBV6-1 and TRBJ2-5, with TRBD1 matching 7 bases. The germline V gene encodes CDR1 MNHNS and CDR2 SASEGT. Trimming took 5 bases from V and 5 from J; bases not matched to a gene: 8. The CDR3 loop spans 14 amino acids.

CDR3: CSVEVRELGYEQYF. CDR3 DNA sequence: TGCAGCGTTGAAGTCCGGGAGTTAGGCTACGAGCAGTACTTC. V usage is TRBV29-1 and J usage is TRBJ2-7; D may be TRBD2 (6 bases). Germline assignment: CDR1 SQVTM and CDR2 ANQGSEA. The V end lost 1 base, the J end lost 3 bases, and 13 bases lay between the germline ends. This CDR3 is built from 14 residues.

The chain couples TRBV5-6 to TRBJ2-5; TRBD1 matches at 8 bases. This CDR3 is built from 16 residues. Trimming at V came to 4 bases and at J to 3 bases, leaving 11 bases not matched to a gene. Germline lookup yields CDR1 SGHDT and CDR2 YYEEEE. This CDR3 is CASSQATGTGKETQYF. In nucleotides, the CDR3 is TGTGCCAGCAGCCAAGCAACCGGGACAGGCAAAGAGACCCAGTACTTC.

The chain employs TRBV27 and TRBJ2-7; D unclear. The CDR3 has 13 residues. The germline V and J ends were trimmed by 5 bases and 3 bases, with 11 bases remaining between them. Germline V gene lookup returns CDR1 MNHEY and CDR2 SMNVEV (reference sequence). DNA of the CDR3: TGTGCCAGCAGTCCCGGAGCCATCTACGAGCAGTACTTC. Its translation is CASSPGAIYEQYF.

The rearrangement uses TRBV24-1 and TRBJ1-2; D possibly corresponds to TRBD1 (6 bases). CDR1 is KGHDR and CDR2 is SFDVKD in the germline V gene. The CDR3 is made up of 12 amino acids. Trimming stripped 4 bases from V and 5 bases from J, with 7 bases between. The CDR3 DNA sequence: TGTGCCACCAGTGAGGACAGTTATGGCTACACCTTC. Translation: CATSEDSYGYTF.

There are a few counts of this clonotype. V usage is TRBV20-1 and J usage is TRBJ1-1, with D perhaps matching TRBD1 (6 bases). V was trimmed by 2 bases and J by 0 bases, leaving 19 bases between them. The CDR3 spans 17 residues. In germline, CDR1 is DFQATT, CDR2 SNEGSKA (reference sequence). The CDR3: CSARKYWTEALNTEAFF. Written as DNA, the CDR3 is TGCAGTGCTAGAAAGTACTGGACAGAAGCTTTGAACACTGAAGCTTTCTTT.

This clonotype was seen a few times. The rearrangement uses TRBV6-6 and TRBJ2-7; D is tentatively TRBD1 or TRBD2 (5 bases each). CDR3 length: 17 amino acids. V was pared by 0 bases and J by 1 base, with 16 bases between. Germline V gene data show CDR1 as MNHNY and CDR2 as SVGAGI (reference sequence). In DNA form, the CDR3 reads TGTGCCAGCAGTTACTCCCGGGACCTAGTATTGTCCTACGAGCAGTACTTC. Translating gives CASSYSRDLVLSYEQYF.

This clonotype was observed at least ten times. The genes are TRBV7-8 and TRBJ2-7; possible D gene TRBD1, 6 bases. The germline V and J ends were trimmed by 2 bases and 6 bases, with 8 bases remaining between them. The CDR3 has 12 amino acids. CDR1 and CDR2 (germline): SGHVS, FQNEAQ. The chain's CDR3 is CASSLQGLEQYF. CDR3 DNA: TGTGCCAGCAGCTTACAGGGGCTCGAGCAGTACTTC.

Only a few counts were recorded for this clonotype. J is TRBJ1-2 and V is TRBV20-1; D uncertain. V lost 1 base to trimming and J lost 1 base, with 13 bases between them. Per the germline V gene, CDR1 is DFQATT and CDR2 is SNEGSKA (reference sequence). CDR3 size: 15 residues. In DNA form, the CDR3 reads TGCAGTGCTAGAGTGGGGAATCGCCTTAACTATGGCTACACCTTC. Translated, it gives CSARVGNRLNYGYTF.

The genes are TRBV19 and TRBJ2-1; 15 bases are a match to TRBD2. Germline V gene lookup returns CDR1 LNHDA and CDR2 SQIVND (reference sequence). CDR3 length: 17 amino acids. After removal of 1 base from V and 7 bases from J, the junction contained 5 bases not matched to a gene. The CDR3 reads CASSIVGLAGGWNEQFF. The CDR3 DNA reads as TGTGCCAGTAGTATAGTCGGACTAGCGGGAGGGTGGAATGAGCAGTTCTTC.

The chain joins TRBV5-1 to TRBJ1-3; 10 bases are shared with TRBD1. Germline V lookup: CDR1 SGHRS, CDR2 YFSETQ. The CDR3 extends over 15 amino acids. Trimming cost V 4 bases and J 5 bases; bases outside gene matches: 6. CDR3 DNA sequence: TGCGCCAGCAGCAGGGACAGGGGAACCAGAAACACCATATATTTT. Translating it yields CASSRDRGTRNTIYF.

This clonotype was detected many times. The chain carries TRBV5-1 and TRBJ2-1, with TRBD2 identical over 10 bases. In germline, CDR1 is SGHRS, CDR2 YFSETQ. The junction had 11 bases not matched to a gene; V was cut back by 5 bases and J by 3 bases. The CDR3 contains 17 residues. CDR3 sequence reads: CASRGLADHSLYNEQFF. The CDR3 nucleotides read TGCGCCAGCAGAGGACTAGCGGATCACTCCCTCTACAATGAGCAGTTCTTC.

This clonotype was counted ten times or more. This rearrangement joins TRBV5-1 to TRBJ1-4; TRBD1 is a possible D gene (5 bases). The V and J ends lost 1 base and 3 bases respectively, with 13 bases between them. In germline, CDR1 is SGHRS, CDR2 YFSETQ. The CDR3 totals 16 residues. The CDR3 here is CASSLLAGTSNEKLFF. The CDR3 nucleotides are TGCGCCAGCAGCTTGTTGGCCGGGACGTCTAATGAAAAACTGTTTTTT.

This chain connects TRBV4-3 to TRBJ2-2; a possible D gene is TRBD2 (6 bases). CDR3 size: 16 residues. V was cut by 1 base and J by 4 bases, with 13 bases left in between. The germline V gene has CDR1 LGHNA and CDR2 YSLEER. This chain's CDR3 is CASSQALAMPTGELFF. The CDR3 region has the DNA TGCGCCAGCAGCCAAGCACTAGCAATGCCCACCGGGGAGCTGTTTTTT.

This clonotype was observed a few times. This may stem from a read error, because a much larger clone lies one nucleotide away. The chain couples TRBV12-3 or TRBV12-4 to TRBJ1-1; D unclear. The CDR3 loop spans 15 amino acids. The CDR3 DNA follows: TGTGCCAGCATTAGGCAGAGGGCCCCGAACACTGAAGCTTCCTTT. Protein product: CASIRQRAPNTEASF.

There are many counts of this clonotype. The V call is TRBV2, the J call TRBJ1-5; 7 nucleotides align to TRBD1. Per the germline V gene, CDR1 is SNHLY and CDR2 is FYNNEI. Unmatched junction bases numbered 6, after V lost 7 bases and J lost 0 bases. There are 15 residues in the CDR3. The CDR3: CASKKDRNSNQPQHF. Written as DNA, the CDR3 is TGTGCCAGCAAAAAGGACAGGAATAGCAATCAGCCCCAGCATTTT. The variable domain in full, with the rest retrieved from reference TRBV2 and TRBJ1-5, is EPEVTQTPSHQVTQMGQEVILRCVPISNHLYFYWYRQILGQKVEFLVSFYNNEISEKSEIFDDQFSVERPDGSNFTLKIRSTKLEDSAMYFCASKKDRNSNQPQHFGDGTRLSIL.